The next 18 T cell receptor beta chains were all read from a single sample in a study of blood T cell repertoires in COVID-19. Profiled with immunoSEQ multiplex PCR; TCRdb holds only in-frame clones, not every one. The sample consists of 200,000 to 250,000 clones, 80% to 90% of them appearing once. The specimen was peripheral blood. The receptor source for this set is a woman of 80 years or more with COVID-19, enrolled during active disease.

The CDR3 sequence: CASSPLDTGELFF. Written as DNA, the CDR3 is TGTGCCAGCAGCCCCCTTGACACCGGGGAGCTGTTTTTT. The rearrangement links TRBV5-5 to TRBJ2-2, with D hard to call. V lost 4 bases, J lost 3 bases, and 7 bases lay in between. The CDR3 contains 13 residues. Germline CDR1 is SGHKS and CDR2 is YYEKEE (reference sequence). The whole variable domain, remainder taken from reference TRBV5-5 and TRBJ2-2, is DAGVTQSPTHLIKTRGQQVTLRCSPISGHKSVSWYQQVLGQGPQFIFQYYEKEERGRGNFPDRFSARQFPNYSSELNVNALLLGDSALYLCASSPLDTGELFFGEGSRLTVL.

The chain links TRBV6-5 to TRBJ1-5, with TRBD1 as a possible D gene (5 bases). The CDR3 contains 15 residues. The ends were cut back, 6 bases at V and 6 bases at J, with 18 bases in the middle. Germline lookup yields CDR1 MNHEY and CDR2 SVGAGI. As DNA, the CDR3 is TGTGCCAGCAGGCCGACAGTCCGGCGGAGTCAGCCCCAGCATTTT. This gives the protein CASRPTVRRSQPQHF.

This chain connects TRBV2 to TRBJ2-1, with D perhaps TRBD2 (5 bases). CDR1 is SNHLY and CDR2 is FYNNEI in the germline V gene. CDR3 length equals 14 residues. V lost 4 bases and J 2 bases, leaving 9 bases between the germline ends. In nucleotides, the CDR3 is TGTGCCAGCAGTGCCCTGAGGGCCTACAATGAGCAGTTCTTC. Translating gives CASSALRAYNEQFF.

The gene calls are TRBV7-9 and TRBJ1-2; 9 bases fit TRBD1. With 3 bases clipped from V and 6 bases from J, the junction kept 5 bases outside the gene matches. CDR1 is SEHNR and CDR2 is FQNEAQ in the germline V gene (reference sequence). The CDR3 consists of 14 residues. The CDR3 region has the DNA TGTGCCAGCAGCTTCGCCGGGACAGGGAATGGCTACACCTTC. Translated, it gives CASSFAGTGNGYTF.

This chain links TRBV28 with TRBJ2-7; 13 positions agree with TRBD2. Germline CDR1 and CDR2: MDHEN and SYDVKM. The CDR3 totals 17 residues. With 5 bases clipped from V and 4 bases from J, the junction kept 11 bases outside the gene matches. Written as DNA, the CDR3 is TGTGCCAGCAGTCAGAGGGGTCGGACTAGCGGGAGATACGAGCAGTACTTC. This encodes CASSQRGRTSGRYEQYF.

The chain couples TRBV5-4 to TRBJ1-5; D is possibly TRBD1 (5 bases). Germline V gene lookup returns CDR1 SGHNT and CDR2 YYREEE (reference sequence). V lost 2 bases and J lost 6, with 12 bases in between. CDR3 length equals 14 residues. In DNA form, the CDR3 reads TGTGCCAGCAGCTTTCAGGGATCCCCTCAGCCCCAGCATTTT. Translating gives CASSFQGSPQPQHF.

The gene calls are TRBV2 and TRBJ1-2, with D tentatively TRBD1 (6 bases). The CDR3 has 14 amino acids. V shed 2 bases and J shed 8 bases, with 15 bases lying between them. CDR1 SNHLY and CDR2 FYNNEI come from the germline V gene. The CDR3 bases are TGTGCCAGCAGTGAAATCAGGGGAGTTGAAGGCTACACCTTC. This translates into CASSEIRGVEGYTF.

The V and J genes are TRBV7-2 and TRBJ2-3; 12 positions match TRBD1. Unmatched junction bases numbered 4, after V lost 4 bases and J lost 5 bases. This CDR3 has 15 residues. The germline gives CDR1 SGHTA, CDR2 FQGNSA. The CDR3 loop is CASSSGQGAKDTQYF. DNA of the CDR3: TGTGCCAGCAGCTCGGGACAGGGGGCGAAAGATACGCAGTATTTT. The entire variable domain, with the rest obtained from reference TRBV7-2 and TRBJ2-3, is as follows: GAGVSQSPSNKVTEKGKDVELRCDPISGHTALYWYRQSLGQGLEFLIYFQGNSAPDKSGLPSDRFSAERTGGSVSTLTIQRTQQEDSAVYLCASSSGQGAKDTQYFGPGTRLTVL.

The CDR3 nucleotides read TGTGCCAGCAGCCCTCCGGGGGGAAGCACAGATACGCAGTATTTT. This sequence encodes CASSPPGGSTDTQYF. This rearrangement joins TRBV4-2 to TRBJ2-3, with 7 bases matching TRBD2. The CDR3 covers 15 residues. CDR1 and CDR2 from the germline V gene are LGHNA and YNFKEQ. J gave up 0 bases and V 4 bases, and 4 bases lay outside the gene matches.

This rearrangement joins TRBV12-3 or TRBV12-4 to TRBJ2-3; D gene unclear. Trimming removed 11 bases from V and 4 bases from J, with 10 bases in between. This CDR3 region has 11 residues. CDR3 nucleotides: TGTGCCTCAGGCAGTGCAGATACGCAGTATTTT. It specifies CASGSADTQYF.

This chain links TRBV12-5 with TRBJ1-1, with D maybe TRBD1 (6 bases). Per germline, CDR1 LGHNT and CDR2 FRNRAP. Trimming shortened V by 8 bases and J by 4 bases, and 17 bases separated the two germline ends. The CDR3 contains 14 residues. CDR3 residues: CASRMGTRGTEAFF. For the CDR3, the DNA is TGTGCTAGTCGCATGGGGACCAGGGGCACTGAAGCTTTCTTT.

There are a few counts of this clone. The V gene is TRBV7-2, the J gene TRBJ2-5, with 10 bases aligning to TRBD1. This CDR3 region has 16 residues. Trimming at V came to 1 base and at J to 2 bases, leaving 4 bases not matched to a gene. The germline gives CDR1 SGHTA, CDR2 FQGNSA. The CDR3 DNA follows: TGTGCCAGCAGCTTAGGTGGGACAGGGGAGCAAGAGACCCAGTACTTC. Translating gives CASSLGGTGEQETQYF.

The genes are TRBV6-5 and TRBJ2-5; the match to TRBD2 covers 10 bases. The length of the CDR3 is 14 residues. The ends lost 6 bases at V and 4 bases at J; junction bases unmatched: 5. Germline values: CDR1 MNHEY, CDR2 SVGAGI. DNA of the CDR3: TGTGCCAGCAGCCAAAGGACTAGCGGAGAGACCCAGTACTTC. The encoded protein is CASSQRTSGETQYF.

This rearrangement joins TRBV6-5 to TRBJ1-3, with TRBD1 matching over 9 bases. This CDR3 has 14 residues. Trimming took 5 bases from V and 4 from J; bases not matched to a gene: 3. CDR1 and CDR2 (germline): MNHEY, SVGAGI. Written as DNA, the CDR3 is TGTGCCAGCAGTCGACAGGGGGTGGGAAACACCATATATTTT. Amino acids: CASSRQGVGNTIYF.

V is TRBV6-5 and J is TRBJ2-1; unclear D gene. V dropped 3 bases and J dropped 4 bases, with 4 bases sitting between them. This CDR3 is built from 12 residues. Germline lookup yields CDR1 MNHEY and CDR2 SVGAGI. CDR3 sequence reads: CASSYSYNEQFF. CDR3 bases: TGTGCCAGCAGTTATTCGTACAATGAGCAGTTCTTC.

The genes are TRBV5-6 and TRBJ2-1; D is ambiguous. This CDR3 has 12 residues. CDR1 and CDR2 from the germline V gene are SGHDT and YYEEEE. V lost 5 bases, J lost 8 bases, and 11 bases lay in between. This CDR3 is CASSFETHEQFF. The DNA for the CDR3 is TGTGCCAGCAGTTTCGAAACTCATGAGCAGTTCTTC.

CDR3 in amino acids: CATSEAGTVNQPQHF. CDR3 coding DNA: TGTGCCACCAGTGAGGCCGGGACAGTCAATCAGCCCCAGCATTTT. The genes are TRBV24-1 and TRBJ1-5, with 7 bases aligning to TRBD1. From germline, CDR1 is KGHDR and CDR2 SFDVKD. The CDR3 covers 15 residues. J was trimmed by 3 bases and V by 4 bases; bases with no gene match: 5.

The chain couples TRBV7-2 to TRBJ2-3; the D gene is possibly TRBD1 (6 bases). This CDR3 contains 16 residues. Trimming cost V 1 base and J 4 bases, with 15 bases left between them. From germline, CDR1 is SGHTA and CDR2 FQGNSA. The CDR3 nucleotides read TGTGCCAGCAGCTTAGTCACAGGGTTGGCGGCAGATACGCAGTATTTT. It codes for CASSLVTGLAADTQYF.